These 28 T cell receptor beta chains came from one sample sequenced in a study of CD8+CD57+ T cells in acquired aplastic anemia. The template used for profiling TCR beta VDJ and CDR3 was genomic DNA. TCRdb re-derived calls from the reads in MiXCR, one entry per CDR3 protein. The table includes about 200,000 distinct CDR3 sequences, 50% to 70% detected once. Patients sequenced had flow cytometry evidence of CD8+CD57+ cell expansion. The sample comprised sorted CD4+, CD8+, or CD8+CD57+ T cells (not recorded which) from PBMCs. The receptors here all came from a human donor with aplastic anemia.

V is TRBV19 and J is TRBJ2-7, with 9 bases identical to TRBD1. The CDR3 runs 16 residues. J was trimmed by 2 bases and V by 4 bases; bases with no gene match: 9. Germline-derived CDR1 and CDR2 are LNHDA and SQIVND (reference sequence). CDR3 residues: CASSTLRQGGTYEQYF. Here the CDR3 DNA reads TGTGCCAGTAGTACCCTCCGACAGGGGGGAACCTACGAGCAGTACTTC.

A few counts support this clonotype. The rearrangement links TRBV9 to TRBJ2-7; tentative D call: TRBD1 (6 bases). The germline gives CDR1 SGDLS, CDR2 YYNGEE. V was shortened by 3 bases and J by 3 bases, with 16 bases between the two germline ends. The CDR3 is 15 residues long. The CDR3: CASSEGTNIIYEQYF. The CDR3 DNA follows: TGTGCCAGCAGCGAGGGGACAAATATAATCTACGAGCAGTACTTC.

This clonotype was observed a handful of times. This chain joins TRBV7-2 and TRBJ1-6; 7 nucleotides match TRBD1. Trimming at V came to 3 bases and at J to 8 bases, leaving 4 bases not matched to a gene. CDR3 length equals 14 residues. The germline CDR1 and CDR2 sequences are SGHTA and FQGNSA. The CDR3 is CASSFGTADSPLHF. CDR3 coding DNA: TGTGCCAGCAGCTTCGGGACAGCGGATTCACCCCTCCACTTT.

This chain links TRBV2 with TRBJ1-1, with TRBD1 matching over 8 bases. The CDR3 spans 15 residues. Germline V gene lookup returns CDR1 SNHLY and CDR2 FYNNEI. After removal of 8 bases from V and 0 bases from J, the junction contained 8 bases not matched to a gene. CDR3 loop: CASAGGAKMNTEAFF. The CDR3 DNA sequence: TGTGCCAGCGCAGGGGGCGCGAAAATGAACACTGAAGCTTTCTTT.

V gene TRBV25-1 combines with J gene TRBJ1-4; 10 bases are shared with TRBD1. Looked up from germline, CDR1 is MGHDK and CDR2 is SYGVNS. V lost 4 bases, J lost 3 bases, and 5 bases stayed unmatched. The length of the CDR3 is 16 residues. CDR3 sequence reads: CASSVAGTGANEKLFF. CDR3 bases: TGTGCCAGCAGTGTGGCCGGGACAGGGGCTAATGAAAAACTGTTTTTT.

The rearrangement links TRBV29-1 to TRBJ2-1; D is perhaps TRBD1 or TRBD2 (5 bases each). Germline V gives CDR1 SQVTM, CDR2 ANQGSEA. V shed 4 bases and J shed 5 bases, with 18 bases lying between them. CDR3 size: 15 residues. CDR3 DNA: TGCAGCGTTGGGCAACAGGAGAGGGGCCACAATGAGCAGTTCTTC. Protein product: CSVGQQERGHNEQFF.

This clonotype was seen repeatedly, ten times or more. The chain joins TRBV6-4 to TRBJ2-3; 10 bases match TRBD2. V lost 4 bases and J lost 1; bases outside the gene matches: 2. CDR1 is MRHNA, CDR2 SNTAGT, per germline. There are 15 residues in the CDR3. CDR3 protein: CASSAGTSGTDTQYF. Here the CDR3 DNA reads TGTGCCAGCAGTGCCGGGACTAGCGGCACAGATACGCAGTATTTT.

The table lists this clonotype with many counts. This chain joins TRBV7-9 and TRBJ2-1; no clear D gene. CDR1 is SEHNR and CDR2 is FQNEAQ in the germline V gene (reference sequence). V gave up 5 bases and J gave up 0 bases, with 5 bases separating them. This CDR3 comprises 13 residues. CDR3: CASSPPSYNEQFF. CDR3 DNA: TGTGCCAGCAGCCCCCCCTCCTACAATGAGCAGTTCTTC. The full variable domain, in which reference TRBV7-9 and TRBJ2-1 provide the parts outside the CDR3, is DTGVSQNPRHKITKRGQNVTFRCDPISEHNRLYWYRQTLGQGPEFLTYFQNEAQLEKSRLLSDRFSAERPKGSFSTLEIQRTEQGDSAMYLCASSPPSYNEQFFGPGTRLTVL.

The chain is built from TRBV7-8 and TRBJ2-7, with TRBD1 matching over 9 bases. Per the germline V gene, CDR1 is SGHVS and CDR2 is FQNEAQ. The CDR3 totals 15 residues. Trimming cost V 2 bases and J 0 bases; bases outside gene matches: 2. The CDR3 coding sequence is TGTGCCAGCAGCTTAACGGACAGGGGCTCCTACGAGCAGTACTTC. It encodes CASSLTDRGSYEQYF.

This chain links TRBV5-6 with TRBJ2-1; 7 bases are a match to TRBD1. The germline CDR1 and CDR2 sequences are SGHDT and YYEEEE. CDR3 length equals 13 residues. V trimming: 5 bases; J trimming: 8 bases; junction bases outside the gene matches: 7. The CDR3 sequence is CASSATGEHEQFF. Here the CDR3 DNA reads TGTGCCAGCAGTGCTACAGGGGAGCATGAGCAGTTCTTC.

The chain combines TRBV5-4 with TRBJ2-1; TRBD2 agrees at 16 bases. The CDR3 loop spans 16 amino acids. V dropped 4 bases and J dropped 6; count of bases not matched to a gene: 4. Germline CDR1 reads SGHNT; CDR2 reads YYREEE (reference sequence). CDR3 amino acids: CASSQGTSGGVNEQFF. The CDR3 DNA is TGTGCCAGCAGCCAGGGGACTAGCGGGGGGGTCAATGAGCAGTTCTTC. The full variable domain, rest sourced from reference TRBV5-4 and TRBJ2-1, is ETGVTQSPTHLIKTRGQQVTLRCSSQSGHNTVSWYQQALGQGPQFIFQYYREEENGRGNFPPRFSGLQFPNYSSELNVNALELDDSALYLCASSQGTSGGVNEQFFGPGTRLTVL.

This chain uses TRBV7-9 with TRBJ2-5; no firm D call. V lost 0 bases to trimming and J lost 7 bases, with 12 bases between them. The CDR3 spans 14 residues. Germline V gene lookup returns CDR1 SEHNR and CDR2 FQNEAQ (reference sequence). The CDR3, as DNA: TGTGCCAGCAGCTTAGCAAACGGAGACGGGACCCAGTACTTC. Translated, it gives CASSLANGDGTQYF.

The genes are TRBV7-3 and TRBJ2-7, with no clear D. Trimming removed 4 bases from V and 3 bases from J, with 10 bases in between. CDR1 SGHTA and CDR2 FQGTGA come from the germline V gene. This CDR3 is 13 amino acids long. The CDR3 DNA sequence: TGTGCCAGCAGCTCCCTTTTAGTCTACGAGCAGTACTTC. This codes for CASSSLLVYEQYF.

The rearrangement uses TRBV6-6 and TRBJ2-5; possibly TRBD1 or TRBD2 for D (7 bases each). V was shortened by 0 bases and J by 2 bases, with 10 bases between the two germline ends. This CDR3 region has 15 residues. CDR1 and CDR2 (germline): MNHNY, SVGAGI (reference sequence). The CDR3 DNA reads TGTGCCAGCAGTTACTCGCAGGGGGGGCAAGAGACCCAGTACTTC. The encoded protein is CASSYSQGGQETQYF.

V gene TRBV2 combines with J gene TRBJ2-7; 7 nucleotides agree with TRBD1. The ends lost 7 bases at V and 7 bases at J; junction bases unmatched: 7. In germline, CDR1 is SNHLY, CDR2 FYNNEI. The CDR3 contains 12 residues. The CDR3 sequence: CASKQGKWEQYF. In nucleotides, the CDR3 is TGTGCCAGCAAACAGGGGAAATGGGAGCAGTACTTC.

In its sample, this clonotype was seen many times. One end of the junction does not line up with germline, which may come from a read error. The rearrangement joins TRBV7-9 to TRBJ2-4; D is perhaps TRBD1 or TRBD2 (5 bases each). The CDR3 loop spans 16 amino acids. Per the germline V gene, CDR1 is SEHNR and CDR2 is FQNEAQ (reference sequence). As DNA, the CDR3 is TGTGCCAGCAGTTTAGCGCTGGGGGTCGCCAAAAACATTCAGTACTTC. Amino acid sequence: CASSLALGVAKNIQYF.

Regarding this clonotype: A junction end diverges from the germline sequence, so it may reflect a read error. J is TRBJ2-3 and V is TRBV29-1; D unclear. Germline lookup yields CDR1 SQVTM and CDR2 ANQGSEA. This CDR3 is 13 amino acids long. The chain's CDR3 is CSVKERLTDTQYF. In nucleotides, the CDR3 is TGCAGCGTTAAAGAGCGCCTCACAGATACGCAGTATTTT.

The rearrangement links TRBV6-4 to TRBJ2-5; the match to TRBD2 covers 10 bases. V lost 3 bases, J lost 5 bases, and 6 bases stayed unmatched. Germline V gene lookup returns CDR1 MRHNA and CDR2 SNTAGT. CDR3 size: 15 residues. The CDR3 nucleotides are TGTGCCAGCAGTGAAAGCGGGGGGGCGGCGGAGACCCAGTACTTC. It yields the protein CASSESGGAAETQYF.

The chain is built from TRBV24-1 and TRBJ2-3; TRBD2 matches at 10 bases. CDR3 size: 17 residues. V dropped 0 bases and J dropped 4; count of bases not matched to a gene: 6. The germline gives CDR1 KGHDR, CDR2 SFDVKD. DNA of the CDR3: TGTGCCACCAGTGATTTGACTAGCGGGACCTCGGCAGATACGCAGTATTTT. Its translation: CATSDLTSGTSADTQYF.

This chain uses TRBV10-3 with TRBJ1-2; possible D gene TRBD1, 5 bases. Trimming stripped 4 bases from V and 2 bases from J, with 8 bases between. Germline V gene lookup returns CDR1 ENHRY and CDR2 SYGVKD. The CDR3 has 13 residues. The CDR3 bases are TGTGCCATCAGTGTTGAGGGGAACTATGGCTACACCTTC. This translates into CAISVEGNYGYTF.

V gene TRBV2 combines with J gene TRBJ2-7; no reliable D call. The length of the CDR3 is 16 residues. Germline V gives CDR1 SNHLY, CDR2 FYNNEI. The germline V and J ends were trimmed by 0 bases and 2 bases, with 14 bases remaining between them. The CDR3 region is CASSEALRDLTYEQYF. The CDR3 nucleotides are TGTGCCAGCAGTGAAGCGCTTCGAGACCTAACCTACGAGCAGTACTTC.

This clonotype was observed a few times. This chain joins TRBV15 and TRBJ2-5; no clear D gene. Trimming shortened V by 0 bases and J by 6 bases, and 11 bases separated the two germline ends. The germline V gene encodes CDR1 LNHNV and CDR2 YYDKDF (reference sequence). This CDR3 region has 14 residues. The CDR3 DNA reads TGTGCCACCAGCAGAGATGTGGGGTGGAAGACCCAGTACTTC. It is translated as CATSRDVGWKTQYF.

This clonotype was recorded at least ten times. The chain carries TRBV9 and TRBJ2-7, with 10 positions matching TRBD1. Germline CDR1 and CDR2: SGDLS and YYNGEE. The CDR3 has 16 residues. J was trimmed by 2 bases and V by 4 bases; bases with no gene match: 9. CDR3 residues: CASSPRYGTGAYEQYF. The CDR3 nucleotides read TGTGCCAGCAGCCCCAGGTACGGGACAGGGGCCTACGAGCAGTACTTC.

This clonotype was counted at least ten times. The V call is TRBV7-9, the J call TRBJ2-7; 8 positions match TRBD2. With V trimmed by 5 bases and J by 7 bases, 4 bases remained unmatched. CDR3 length: 12 amino acids. Germline CDR1 and CDR2: SEHNR and FQNEAQ (reference sequence). CDR3 in amino acids: CASSRGGNEQYF. CDR3 DNA: TGTGCCAGCAGCCGGGGGGGAAATGAGCAGTACTTC.

There are many counts of this clonotype. The V and J genes are TRBV6-1 and TRBJ1-5, with unresolved D. Trimming took 3 bases from V and 9 from J, leaving 6 bases between them. The germline V gene encodes CDR1 MNHNS and CDR2 SASEGT. This CDR3 has 11 residues. Here the CDR3 DNA reads TGTGCCAGCAGTGAGGATTGGCCCCAGCATTTT. Translated, it gives CASSEDWPQHF.

The V gene is TRBV19, the J gene TRBJ2-3; either TRBD1 or TRBD2 may fit D (5 bases each). CDR3 size: 13 residues. CDR1 is LNHDA, CDR2 SQIVND, per germline (reference sequence). V lost 1 base and J lost 4, with 6 bases in between. For the CDR3, the DNA is TGTGCCAGTAGTATAGGGGGACCAGATACGCAGTATTTT. Protein product: CASSIGGPDTQYF.

The table lists this clonotype with a few counts. The rearrangement uses TRBV9 and TRBJ1-1, with 11 nucleotides matching TRBD1. The CDR3 has 13 residues. Losses at the gene ends were 4 bases for V and 9 bases for J; bases not matched to a gene: 5. Germline CDR1 is SGDLS and CDR2 is YYNGEE. The CDR3 DNA is TGTGCCAGCAGCCTAGGGACAGGGGGAAAAGCTTTCTTT. Protein product: CASSLGTGGKAFF. Variable domain in full (rest from reference TRBV9 and TRBJ1-1): DSGVTQTPKHLITATGQRVTLRCSPRSGDLSVYWYQQSLDQGLQFLIQYYNGEERAKGNILERFSAQQFPDLHSELNLSSLELGDSALYFCASSLGTGGKAFFGQGTRLTVV.

J is TRBJ1-1 and V is TRBV5-1; 8 positions agree with TRBD1. This CDR3 region has 14 residues. Germline CDR1 is SGHRS and CDR2 is YFSETQ. Trimming at V came to 2 bases and at J to 10 bases, leaving 10 bases not matched to a gene. CDR3 protein: CASSFETGQGRAFF. The CDR3 DNA reads as TGCGCCAGCAGCTTTGAAACCGGACAGGGTCGAGCTTTCTTT. The variable domain in full, with the rest retrieved from reference TRBV5-1 and TRBJ1-1, is KAGVTQTPRYLIKTRGQQVTLSCSPISGHRSVSWYQQTPGQGLQFLFEYFSETQRNKGNFPGRFSGRQFSNSRSEMNVSTLELGDSALYLCASSFETGQGRAFFGQGTRLTVV.